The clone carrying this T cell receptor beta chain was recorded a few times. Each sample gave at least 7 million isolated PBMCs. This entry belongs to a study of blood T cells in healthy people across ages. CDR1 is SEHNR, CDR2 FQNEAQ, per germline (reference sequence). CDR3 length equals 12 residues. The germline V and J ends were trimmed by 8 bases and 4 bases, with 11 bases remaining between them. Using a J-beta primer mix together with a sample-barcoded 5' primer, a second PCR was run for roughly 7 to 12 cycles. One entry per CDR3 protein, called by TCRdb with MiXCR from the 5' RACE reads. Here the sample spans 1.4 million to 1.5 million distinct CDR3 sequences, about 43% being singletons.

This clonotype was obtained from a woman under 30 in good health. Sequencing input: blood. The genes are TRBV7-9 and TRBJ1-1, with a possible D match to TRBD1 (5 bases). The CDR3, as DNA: TGTGCCAGCGCAATAGGGGTCACTGAAGCTTTCTTT. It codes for CASAIGVTEAFF.